This T cell receptor beta chain was identified in a study of blood T cell repertoires in COVID-19 (dated by TCRdb to 2018 to 2020). At the level of the whole study: The collaborator samples originated in the United States, Italy and Spain and spanned the acute and convalescent phases of COVID-19. Where HLA class I and class II types were available, the types were taken from metadata supplied by the sample provider, not from assay-based typing. Samples were obtained from the ongoing ImmuneRACE study (first 160 participants) and from 1,254 subjects provided by 6 global collaborators. Subjects who had been exposed to COVID-19, were actively infected with it, or had recovered from it provided the deeply sampled blood TCRbeta repertoires that made up the dataset. The material from the prospective study consisted of cDNA or gDNA derived from T cells, B-cell-depleted T cells, or PBMCs. A freely available public database, intended as a resource for researchers studying the immune response to SARS-CoV-2, is where the repertoires were released. Nearly every sample came with metadata listing a de-identified subject ID, COVID-19 status, age in years and sex.

Including the terminal cysteine and phenylalanine, the CDR3 comprises 14 residues. Only the CDR3 DNA is retained, 42 bases long and in frame from the first base. V loses 5 bases of germline sequence and J loses 5 bases, and the interval between the two ends is 13 bases. CDR1 and CDR2 are read off the germline V gene as SGHTS and YDEGEE. TCRbeta CDR3 regions were amplified from genomic DNA by means of the immunoSEQ Assay, a bias-controlled multiplex PCR. The published analysis was carried out like this. Within the assay, amplification of reference gene primers was used to estimate how many nucleated cells each sample contained. To quantify the absolute abundance of each unique TCRbeta CDR3 rearrangement, sequence reads were collapsed and filtered. For each sample, productive Simpson clonality was calculated by taking the square root of Simpson's diversity index across productive rearrangements. TCRdb carries this immuneACCESS record with in-frame sequences only. Its versions omit some clonotypes, under half of them owing to an unresolved V gene in the studies checked, with the rest unexplained. For V, J and clone size, that table is used; D and trimming come from the DNA. The sample includes fewer than 250,000 clones, with approximately 86% observed a single time. Clones ranked in the top ten supply over 12% of the sample.

This clone was seen just once. The specificity of this receptor is unknown. No quality values exist for individual bases; no much larger clone is one base distant. Summary of the overall study and its limitations: The amount of clinical and demographic metadata varied by source and participant and was provided uncurated.

In the prospective study, participants were about 18 to 95 years old, resided in 25 or so geographic areas of the United States, and were enrolled through a virtual design. To assign participants to cohorts, the prospective study relied on clinical history that participants themselves reported in a screening survey and a study questionnaire. In the prospective study, mobile phlebotomists collected whole blood, serum and a nasopharyngeal or oropharyngeal swab from each participant. Over a roughly 2-month period, participants in the prospective study had the option of providing additional blood draws and questionnaires. Before DNA extraction, blood samples from the prospective study were shipped at room temperature or frozen.

Recombination connected TRBV5-8 to TRBJ2-2; the D gene cannot be resolved reliably. Material: PBMCs or T cells enriched from blood (not recorded which). The source of this sequence is a woman in her fifties or sixties with acute COVID-19. The encoded CDR3 is CASSKAVRTGELFF. The DNA sequence is TGTGCCAGCAGTAAGGCGGTGAGGACCGGGGAGCTGTTTTTT. With the portions outside the CDR3 filled from the reference TRBV5-8 and TRBJ2-2 genes, the complete variable region becomes EAGVTQSPTHLIKTRGQQATLRCSPISGHTSVYWYQQALGLGLQFLLWYDEGEERNRGNFPPRFSGRQFPNYSSELNVNALELEDSALYLCASSKAVRTGELFFGEGSRLTVL.